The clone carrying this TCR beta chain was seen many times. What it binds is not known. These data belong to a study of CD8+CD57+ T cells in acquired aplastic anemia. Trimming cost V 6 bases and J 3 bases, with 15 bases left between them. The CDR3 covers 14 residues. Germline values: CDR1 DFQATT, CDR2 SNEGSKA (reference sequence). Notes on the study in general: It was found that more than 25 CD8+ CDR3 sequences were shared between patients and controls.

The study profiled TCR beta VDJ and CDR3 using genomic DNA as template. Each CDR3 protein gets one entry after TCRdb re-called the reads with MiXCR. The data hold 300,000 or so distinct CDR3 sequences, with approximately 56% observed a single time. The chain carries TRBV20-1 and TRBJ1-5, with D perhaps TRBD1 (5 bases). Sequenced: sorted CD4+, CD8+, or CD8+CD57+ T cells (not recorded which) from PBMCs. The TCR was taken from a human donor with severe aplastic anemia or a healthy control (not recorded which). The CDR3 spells CSAISGTVNQPQHF. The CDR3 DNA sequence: TGCAGTGCGATCTCCGGGACGGTCAATCAGCCCCAGCATTTT.